These 3 T cell receptor beta chains share one sample of origin, sequenced in a study of type 1 regulatory T cells. The antigens of these receptors remain unknown. Via MiXCR, TCRdb re-called the reads, giving one row per CDR3 protein. The sample shows 14,000 to 15,000 distinct CDR3 sequences, roughly 15% of them seen only once. The sample consisted of cultured T cells, either the whole culture or a sorted T cell fraction (not recorded which). These receptors were obtained from a human donor in good health.

The table lists this clonotype with many counts. The genes are TRBV7-6 and TRBJ2-7; 8 nucleotides line up with TRBD1. CDR1 is SGHVS and CDR2 is FNYEAQ in the germline V gene. V was clipped by 1 base and J by 2 bases; unmatched bases: 4. CDR3 length equals 15 residues. The CDR3 DNA reads as TGTGCCAGCAGCTTAGGGGCAGGGGGCCCCTACGAGCAGTACTTC. The encoded protein is CASSLGAGGPYEQYF.

The table lists this clonotype with many counts. The chain recombines TRBV10-3 with TRBJ2-7; D gene unclear. The length of the CDR3 is 14 residues. Looked up from germline, CDR1 is ENHRY and CDR2 is SYGVKD. Trimming left V 3 bases short and J 2 bases short, with 11 bases between. Here the CDR3 DNA reads TGTGCCATCAGTGACCTGGGATCCACCTACGAGCAGTACTTC. Amino acids: CAISDLGSTYEQYF.

This clonotype has ten or more counts. The chain couples TRBV12-3 or TRBV12-4 to TRBJ1-4; the D gene is possibly TRBD1 (6 bases). The CDR3 has 15 residues. V gave up 7 bases and J gave up 4 bases, with 16 bases separating them. The CDR3 here is CASTKGGFGNEKLFF. CDR3 DNA sequence: TGTGCCAGCACGAAAGGGGGGTTTGGTAATGAAAAACTGTTTTTT.